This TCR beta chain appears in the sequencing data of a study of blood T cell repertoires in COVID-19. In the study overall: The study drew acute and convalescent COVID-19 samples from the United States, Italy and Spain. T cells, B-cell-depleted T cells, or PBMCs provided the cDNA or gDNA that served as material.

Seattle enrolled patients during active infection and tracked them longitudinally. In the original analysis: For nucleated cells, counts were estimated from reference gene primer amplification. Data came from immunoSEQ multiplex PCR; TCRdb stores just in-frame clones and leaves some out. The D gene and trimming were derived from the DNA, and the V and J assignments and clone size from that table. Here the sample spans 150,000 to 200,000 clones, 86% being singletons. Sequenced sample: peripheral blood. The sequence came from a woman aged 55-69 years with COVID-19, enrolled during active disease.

Here the CDR3 DNA reads TGTGCCAGCAGCTTAGTGGGGGGTCATGAGCAGTTCTTC. Translated: CASSLVGGHEQFF. This sequence joins TRBV7-9 and TRBJ2-1, with a tentative D call TRBD2 (6 bases). Deletions cut 1 base from V and 8 bases from J, with 9 bases between. The CDR3 is 13 amino acids. CDR1 and CDR2 from the germline V gene are SEHNR and FQNEAQ (reference sequence).